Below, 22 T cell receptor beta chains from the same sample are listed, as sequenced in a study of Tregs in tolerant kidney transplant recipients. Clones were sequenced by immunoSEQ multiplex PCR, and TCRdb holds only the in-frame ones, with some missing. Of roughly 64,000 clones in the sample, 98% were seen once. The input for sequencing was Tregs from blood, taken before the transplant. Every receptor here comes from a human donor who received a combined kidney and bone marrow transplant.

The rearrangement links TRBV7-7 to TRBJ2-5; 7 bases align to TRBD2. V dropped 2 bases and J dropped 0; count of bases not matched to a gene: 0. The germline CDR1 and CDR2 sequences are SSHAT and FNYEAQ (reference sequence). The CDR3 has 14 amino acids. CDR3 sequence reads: CASSLSGDQETQYF. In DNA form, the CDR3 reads TGTGCCAGCAGCTTAAGCGGGGACCAAGAGACCCAGTACTTC.

In DNA form, the CDR3 reads TGCGCCAGCAGCCTCCAGGTAGCGGGGTCCTACGAGCAGTACTTC. It is translated as CASSLQVAGSYEQYF. The chain couples TRBV4-3 to TRBJ2-7; 8 bases are shared with TRBD2. The CDR3 consists of 15 residues. V lost 4 bases to trimming and J lost 1 base; unmatched junction nucleotides: 6. CDR1 and CDR2 from the germline V gene are LGHNA and YSLEER.

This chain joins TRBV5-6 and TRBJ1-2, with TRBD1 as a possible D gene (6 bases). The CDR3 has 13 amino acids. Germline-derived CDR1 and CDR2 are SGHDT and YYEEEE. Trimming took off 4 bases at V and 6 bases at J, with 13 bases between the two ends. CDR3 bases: TGTGCCAGCAGCGCACAGGGTCACGATGGCTACACCTTC. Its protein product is CASSAQGHDGYTF.

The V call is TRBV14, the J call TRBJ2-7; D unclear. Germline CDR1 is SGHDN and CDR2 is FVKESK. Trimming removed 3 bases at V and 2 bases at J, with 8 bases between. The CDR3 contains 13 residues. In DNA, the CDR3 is TGTGCCAGCAGCCAGGTCAACACCTACGAGCAGTACTTC. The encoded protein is CASSQVNTYEQYF.

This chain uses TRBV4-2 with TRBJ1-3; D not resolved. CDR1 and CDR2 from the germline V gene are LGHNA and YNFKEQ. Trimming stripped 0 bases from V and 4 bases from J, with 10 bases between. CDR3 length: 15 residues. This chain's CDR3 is CASSQDSHQGNTIYF. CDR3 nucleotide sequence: TGTGCCAGCAGCCAAGACTCGCATCAGGGAAACACCATATATTTT.

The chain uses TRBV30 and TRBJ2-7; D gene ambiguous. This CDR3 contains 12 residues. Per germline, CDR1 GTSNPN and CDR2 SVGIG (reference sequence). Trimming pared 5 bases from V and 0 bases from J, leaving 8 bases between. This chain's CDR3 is CAWASSSYEQYF. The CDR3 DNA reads TGTGCCTGGGCCTCCAGCTCCTACGAGCAGTACTTC.

The CDR3 here is CASSRSGTHTEAFF. The CDR3 DNA sequence: TGCGCCAGCAGCCGAAGCGGGACACACACTGAAGCTTTCTTT. The rearrangement joins TRBV4-1 to TRBJ1-1; D perhaps matches TRBD1 (6 bases). CDR3 length: 14 amino acids. Germline V gene lookup returns CDR1 MGHRA and CDR2 YSYEKL. V lost 4 bases and J lost 3, with 12 bases in between.

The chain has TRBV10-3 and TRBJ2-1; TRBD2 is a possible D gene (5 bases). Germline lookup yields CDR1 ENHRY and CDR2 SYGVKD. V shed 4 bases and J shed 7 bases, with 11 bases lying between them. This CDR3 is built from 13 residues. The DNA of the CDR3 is TGTGCCATCAGTGTTTTCGGGGTTAATGAGCAGTTCTTC. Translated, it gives CAISVFGVNEQFF.

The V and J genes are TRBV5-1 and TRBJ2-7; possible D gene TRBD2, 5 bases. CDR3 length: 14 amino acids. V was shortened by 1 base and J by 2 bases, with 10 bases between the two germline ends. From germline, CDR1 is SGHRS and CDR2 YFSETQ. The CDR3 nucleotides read TGCGCCAGCAGCTTGTCGGGGAGAACCTACGAGCAGTACTTC. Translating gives CASSLSGRTYEQYF.

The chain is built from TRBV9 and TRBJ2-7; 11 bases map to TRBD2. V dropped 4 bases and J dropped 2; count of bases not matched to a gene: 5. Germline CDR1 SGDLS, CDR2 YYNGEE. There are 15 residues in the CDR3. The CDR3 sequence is CASSTLAGGPYEQYF. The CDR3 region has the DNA TGTGCCAGCAGCACCCTAGCGGGGGGACCCTACGAGCAGTACTTC.

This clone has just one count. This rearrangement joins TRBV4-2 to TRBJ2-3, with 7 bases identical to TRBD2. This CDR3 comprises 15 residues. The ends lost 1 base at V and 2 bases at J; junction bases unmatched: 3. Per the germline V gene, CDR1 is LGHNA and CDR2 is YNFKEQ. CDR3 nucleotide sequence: TGTGCCAGCAGCCAAGGGACTAGATACACAGATACGCAGTATTTT. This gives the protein CASSQGTRYTDTQYF.

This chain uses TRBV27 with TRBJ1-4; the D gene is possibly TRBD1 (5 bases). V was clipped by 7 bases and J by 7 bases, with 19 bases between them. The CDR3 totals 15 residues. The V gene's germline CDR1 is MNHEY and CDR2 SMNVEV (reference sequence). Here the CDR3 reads CASTPLGPRSEKLFF. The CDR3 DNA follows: TGTGCCAGCACCCCCTTGGGGCCTAGGAGTGAAAAACTGTTTTTT.

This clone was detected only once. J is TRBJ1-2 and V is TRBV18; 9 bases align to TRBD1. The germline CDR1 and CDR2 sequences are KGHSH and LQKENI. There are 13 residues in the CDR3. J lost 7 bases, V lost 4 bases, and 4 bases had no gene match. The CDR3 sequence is CASSLTTGGGYTF. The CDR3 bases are TGTGCCAGCTCACTAACGACAGGGGGTGGCTACACCTTC.

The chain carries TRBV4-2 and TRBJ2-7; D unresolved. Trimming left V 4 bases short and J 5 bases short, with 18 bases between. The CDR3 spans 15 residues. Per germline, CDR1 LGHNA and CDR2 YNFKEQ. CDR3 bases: TGTGCCAGCAGCCTCCTTGGGCCAGGAAAGAACGAGCAGTACTTC. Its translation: CASSLLGPGKNEQYF.

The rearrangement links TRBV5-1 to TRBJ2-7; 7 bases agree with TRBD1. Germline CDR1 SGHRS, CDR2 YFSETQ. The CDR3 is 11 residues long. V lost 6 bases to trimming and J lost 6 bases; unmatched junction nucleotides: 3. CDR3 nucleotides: TGCGCCAGCAAGGGGGCAGTCGAGCAGTACTTC. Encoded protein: CASKGAVEQYF. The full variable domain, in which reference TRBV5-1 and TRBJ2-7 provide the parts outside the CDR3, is KAGVTQTPRYLIKTRGQQVTLSCSPISGHRSVSWYQQTPGQGLQFLFEYFSETQRNKGNFPGRFSGRQFSNSRSEMNVSTLELGDSALYLCASKGAVEQYFGPGTRLTVT.

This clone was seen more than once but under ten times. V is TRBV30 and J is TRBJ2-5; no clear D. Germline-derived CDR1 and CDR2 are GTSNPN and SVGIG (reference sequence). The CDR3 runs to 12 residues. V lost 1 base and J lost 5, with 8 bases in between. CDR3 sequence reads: CAWSELGETQYF. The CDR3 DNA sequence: TGTGCCTGGAGTGAGCTCGGGGAGACCCAGTACTTC.

This CDR3 is CASRGASTDTQYF. For the CDR3, the DNA is TGTGCCAGCCGGGGGGCCAGCACAGATACGCAGTATTTT. The rearrangement joins TRBV7-2 to TRBJ2-3; possible D gene TRBD2, 7 bases. This CDR3 spans 13 amino acids. Trimming shortened V by 8 bases and J by 0 bases, and 9 bases separated the two germline ends. Germline V gene lookup returns CDR1 SGHTA and CDR2 FQGNSA.

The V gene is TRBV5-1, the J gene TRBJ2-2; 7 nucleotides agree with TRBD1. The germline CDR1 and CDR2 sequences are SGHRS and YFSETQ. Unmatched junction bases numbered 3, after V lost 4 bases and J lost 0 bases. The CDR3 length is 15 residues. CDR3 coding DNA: TGCGCCAGCAGCCCCGGGACAGCGAACACCGGGGAGCTGTTTTTT. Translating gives CASSPGTANTGELFF. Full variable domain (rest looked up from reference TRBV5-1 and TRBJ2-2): KAGVTQTPRYLIKTRGQQVTLSCSPISGHRSVSWYQQTPGQGLQFLFEYFSETQRNKGNFPGRFSGRQFSNSRSEMNVSTLELGDSALYLCASSPGTANTGELFFGEGSRLTVL.

The CDR3 sequence is CASSHHGNLASGNTIYF. CDR3 nucleotides: TGTGCCAGCAGCCATCACGGAAATTTAGCCTCTGGAAACACCATATATTTT. This sequence joins TRBV5-4 and TRBJ1-3; D not resolved. The germline CDR1 and CDR2 sequences are SGHNT and YYREEE (reference sequence). V lost 4 bases, J lost 0 bases, and 17 bases lay in between. This CDR3 has 17 residues.

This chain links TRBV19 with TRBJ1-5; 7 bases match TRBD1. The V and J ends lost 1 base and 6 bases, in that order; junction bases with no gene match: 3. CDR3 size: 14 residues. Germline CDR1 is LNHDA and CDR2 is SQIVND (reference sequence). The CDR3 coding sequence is TGTGCCAGTAGTATAGTAGGGGGCGGTCAGCCCCAGCATTTT. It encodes CASSIVGGGQPQHF.

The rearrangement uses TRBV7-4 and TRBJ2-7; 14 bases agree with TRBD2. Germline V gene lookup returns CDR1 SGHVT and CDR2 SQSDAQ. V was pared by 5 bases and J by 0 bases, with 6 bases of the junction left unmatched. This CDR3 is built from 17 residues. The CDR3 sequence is CASSPGLAGDSSYEQYF. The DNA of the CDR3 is TGTGCCAGCAGCCCGGGACTAGCGGGAGACAGCTCCTACGAGCAGTACTTC.

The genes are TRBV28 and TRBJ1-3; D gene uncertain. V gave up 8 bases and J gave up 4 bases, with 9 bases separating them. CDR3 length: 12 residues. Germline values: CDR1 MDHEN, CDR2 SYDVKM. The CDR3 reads CASYRVGNTIYF. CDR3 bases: TGTGCCAGCTACCGGGTGGGAAACACCATATATTTT.